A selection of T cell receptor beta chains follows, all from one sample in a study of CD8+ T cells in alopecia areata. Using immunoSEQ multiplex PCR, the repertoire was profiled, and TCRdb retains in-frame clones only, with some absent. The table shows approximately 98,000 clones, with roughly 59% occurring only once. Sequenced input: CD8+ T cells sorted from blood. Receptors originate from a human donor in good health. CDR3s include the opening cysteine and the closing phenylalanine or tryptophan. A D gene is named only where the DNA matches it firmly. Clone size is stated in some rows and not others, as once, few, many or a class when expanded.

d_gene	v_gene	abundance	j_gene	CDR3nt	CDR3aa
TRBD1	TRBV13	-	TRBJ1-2	TGTGCCAGCAGCCGGGGACAGAACTATGGCTACACCTTC	CASSRGQNYGYTF
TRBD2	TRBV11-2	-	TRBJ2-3	TGTGCCAGCAGCTTAGTTGCTAGCGGGGCATTTCTAGCAGATACGCAGTATTTT	CASSLVASGAFLADTQYF
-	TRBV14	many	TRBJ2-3	TGTGCCAGCAGCCAACGACGGGCCACAGATACGCAGTATTTT	CASSQRRATDTQYF
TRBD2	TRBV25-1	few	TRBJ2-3	TGTGCCAGCAGTGAACGGGAGGGGGGGGCAGATACGCAGTATTTT	CASSEREGGADTQYF
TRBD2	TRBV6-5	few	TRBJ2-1	TGTGCCAGCCTAGCGGGTGCCTACAATGAGCAGTTCTTC	CASLAGAYNEQFF
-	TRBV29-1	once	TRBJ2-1	TGCAGCGTTGAGAGAGGCGGTGAGCAGTTCTTC	CSVERGGEQFF
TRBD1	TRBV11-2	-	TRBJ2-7	TGTGCCAGCAGCCCATGGACAGGGGAGATCTACGAGCAGTACTTC	CASSPWTGEIYEQYF
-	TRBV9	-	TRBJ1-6	TGTGCCAGCAGCCCCCGAGGGACGGTGAATTCACCCCTCCACTTT	CASSPRGTVNSPLHF
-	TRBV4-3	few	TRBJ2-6	TGCGCCAGCAGCCAAGATTGGGCAGGGGCACAATCTGGGGCCAACGTCCTGACTTTC	CASSQDWAGAQSGANVLTF
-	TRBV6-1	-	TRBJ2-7	TGTGCCAGCAGTGCTAATCCGGGACGGATGGGGATCGGGTCCTACGAGCAGTACTTC	CASSANPGRMGIGSYEQYF
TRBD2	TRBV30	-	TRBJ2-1	TGTGCCTGGAAAAAATGGGGGGGCTACAATGAGCAGTTCTTC	CAWKKWGGYNEQFF
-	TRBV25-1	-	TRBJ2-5	TGTGCCAGCTCCCACGGGGGATGGGAGACCCAGTACTTC	CASSHGGWETQYF
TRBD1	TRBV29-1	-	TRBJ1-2	TGCAGCGTCAGGGGGCCCCATGGCTACACCTTC	CSVRGPHGYTF
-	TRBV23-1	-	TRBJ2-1	TGCGCCAGCAGTCAATCTGCGGACGTCAACAATGAGCAGTTCTTC	CASSQSADVNNEQFF
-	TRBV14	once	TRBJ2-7	TGTGCCAGCAGCCAGTGGCAGGCGTCCTACGAGCAGTACTTC	CASSQWQASYEQYF
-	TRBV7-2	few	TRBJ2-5	TGTGCCAGCAGCTTAGCGTGGGAAGGGGAGACCCAGTACTTC	CASSLAWEGETQYF
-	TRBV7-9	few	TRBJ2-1	TGTGCCAGCAGCTTAGTCGGCCCGGGGACCTACAATGAGCAGTTCTTC	CASSLVGPGTYNEQFF
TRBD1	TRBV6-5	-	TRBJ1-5	TGTGCCAGCAGTAGGGGACAGGTGGATAATCAGCCCCAGCATTTT	CASSRGQVDNQPQHF
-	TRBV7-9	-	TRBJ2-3	TGTGCCAGCAGCCCAGGAAGGGGCACAGATACGCAGTATTTT	CASSPGRGTDTQYF
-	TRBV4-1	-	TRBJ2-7	TGCGCCAGCAGCCAAGGGGACCGCGCCCTCTACGAGCAGTACTTC	CASSQGDRALYEQYF
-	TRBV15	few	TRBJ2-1	TGTGCCACCAGCAGAGGACAGGACGGTAATAATGAGCAGTTCTTC	CATSRGQDGNNEQFF
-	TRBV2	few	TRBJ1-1	TGTGCCAGCAGTACAGAAGCTTTCTTT	CASSTEAFF
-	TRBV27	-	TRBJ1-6	TGTGCCAGCAACTTTGGGGATGCGGCTTCACCCCTCCACTTT	CASNFGDAASPLHF
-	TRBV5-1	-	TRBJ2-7	TGCGCCAGCAGCTTGAGGCAGGGACTCCTCCACGAGCAGTACTTC	CASSLRQGLLHEQYF
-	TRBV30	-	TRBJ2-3	TGTGCCTGGAGCCGCACAGATACGCAGTATTTT	CAWSRTDTQYF
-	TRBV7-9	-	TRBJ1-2	TGTGCCAGCAGCTTAGATCTGGGACCTTCGAACTATGGCTACACCTTC	CASSLDLGPSNYGYTF
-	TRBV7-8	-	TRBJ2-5	TGTGCCAGCAGCCCCAGAGTAGAGGGCGCCCAAGAGACCCAGTACTTC	CASSPRVEGAQETQYF
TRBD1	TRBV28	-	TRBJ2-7	TGTGCCAGCAGTTTCGGGACAGGGCTGGCCCGCGAGCAGTACTTC	CASSFGTGLAREQYF
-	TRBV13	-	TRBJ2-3	TGTGCCAGCAGCTCCTCCCTGGCGGGGGCAGCTGATACGCAGTATTTT	CASSSSLAGAADTQYF
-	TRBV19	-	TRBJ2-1	TGTGCCAGTAGCTGGGGGCAGACCAGCTCCTACAATGAGCAGTTCTTC	CASSWGQTSSYNEQFF
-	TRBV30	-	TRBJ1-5	TGTGCCTGGAGTGACAGTAGCAATCAGCCCCAGCATTTT	CAWSDSSNQPQHF
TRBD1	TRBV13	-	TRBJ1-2	TGTGCCAGCAGTCCCGGGACAGGGCCGAACTATGGCTACACCTTC	CASSPGTGPNYGYTF
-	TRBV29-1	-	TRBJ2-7	TGCAGCGTTGATCAGGCAGGGAAAGAAACCTACGAGCAGTACTTC	CSVDQAGKETYEQYF
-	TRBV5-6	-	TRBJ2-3	TGTGCCAGCAGGAGAGGGACGGACACAGATACGCAGTATTTT	CASRRGTDTDTQYF
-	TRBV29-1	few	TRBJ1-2	TGCAGCGTTGAAGATCAGGCAGCTAACTATGGCTACACCTTC	CSVEDQAANYGYTF
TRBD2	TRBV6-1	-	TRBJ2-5	TGTGCCAGCAGTGTTCTCAGCGGGGGTGAAGAGACCCAGTACTTC	CASSVLSGGEETQYF